Described below is a single TCR beta chain sequence and its context. As a fraction of the sample, this clone is medium-sized (0.01 to 0.1%). It has no known antigen specificity. Base qualities are not at hand, and no much larger clone is one base apart. The CDR3 holds 15 amino acids from the cysteine to the phenylalanine. Only the CDR3 region is kept as DNA, spanning 45 bases read in frame from base 1. V is cut back by 7 bases and J by 0 bases, with 4 bases in the junction unmatched. Sequences LNHDA (CDR1) and SQIVND (CDR2) are obtained from the germline V gene (reference sequence). Receptors were amplified or captured by the immunoSEQ multiplex PCR assay. RNA was extracted from all samples and reverse transcribed into cDNA, which served as template for TCR sequencing. First-strand cDNA was synthesized with SuperScript III using a 2:1 mix of oligo-dT and random hexamers. A synthetic immune receptor repertoire was used to measure amplification bias, and any remaining bias was corrected computationally. As for how the authors treated the data: After raw reads were preprocessed to remove errors, the CDR3 was defined following IMGT conventions as running from the conserved cysteine to phenylalanine. Clonality was calculated as 1 minus Shannon entropy normalized by log2 of the number of productive unique TCRs. Whether each scalp clone was CD4 or CD8 was inferred by checking scalp TCRbeta sequences against the CD4 and CD8 repertoires from sorted blood. The immuneACCESS repertoire file appears here via TCRdb, limited to in-frame rearrangements. These files lack a portion of the clones; in checked studies, under half of the deficit traces to unresolved V genes, and the cause of the others is not known. Clonal size and the V and J genes are those of that table, whereas D and trimming came from the DNA. This sample gives over 150,000 clones in total; less than 80% of them show up just once. The ten largest clonotypes hold 12% to 15% of the sample.

These data come from a study of CD8+ T cells in alopecia areata (dated by TCRdb to 2016 to 2019). Study-wide context: The treated patients, all with moderate-to-severe alopecia areata, were enrolled in an open-label pilot trial of oral tofacitinib given at 5 to 10 mg twice daily. Clonality in the scalp was compared among normal scalp (n=4), patchy alopecia areata scalp (n=8), and alopecia totalis/universalis scalp (n=8). RNA came from the PAXgene miRNA kit for fixed scalp, the miRNeasy kit for PBMCs, and the RNeasy kit for mouse skin. TCRbeta CDR3 regions were amplified by immunoSEQ multiplex PCR with 35 Vbeta forward and 13 Jbeta reverse primers. On the human side, TCRbeta sequencing was run on scalp tissue and on sorted CD4+ and CD8+ peripheral blood T cells from healthy controls and from alopecia areata patients with either patchy or totalis/universalis disease. The study used high-throughput TCRbeta sequencing to examine T cell clonal expansion in alopecia areata, in both the C3H/HeJ mouse model and human patients. Biopsies were taken from tofacitinib-treated patients at baseline and at 4 and 24 weeks of treatment, and a later scalp biopsy was taken in several of the tofacitinib-treated patients. Patients received tofacitinib for 6 to 18 months and were then followed off drug for 6 months to check for delayed response and recurrence. The SALT score, which quantifies the percentage of affected scalp surface area, was used to measure disease severity in treated patients.

The research as a whole found: With tofacitinib, both scalp clonality and the number of expanded CD8+ clones among the top 100 scalp clones went down significantly. Because the treated cohort was small and had just a single nonresponder, larger studies are needed to establish links between baseline CD8+ expansion and response. Scalp TCR repertoire analysis is complicated because resident alphabeta T cells in normal human skin are also sequenced, whereas mouse skin is dominated by gammadelta T cells. During tofacitinib treatment, many expanded lesional clones stuck around in both scalp and blood, and this persistence may partly explain why relapse happens after treatment is stopped. Lesional scalp, especially in alopecia totalis/universalis, showed higher clonality and more expanded CD8+ clones than normal scalp, suggesting antigenic drive. Shared TCR sequences between patients were less evident than in mice, which may be partly attributable to HLA diversity in the patient population.

This specimen's time point label, per the study, means: 24 weeks on oral tofacitinib. The treatment or condition label here, explained by the study, means: oral pan-JAK inhibitor, 5-10 mg twice daily. Lesional scalp punch biopsies and peripheral blood were obtained from alopecia areata patients. PBMCs were separated by density centrifugation and stained for CD3, CD4 and CD8, after which CD4+ and CD8+ T cells were sorted on a FACSAria. The rearrangement joined TRBV19 to TRBJ2-2; 8 middle bases align to TRBD2. The material sequenced was CD4+ T cells sorted from blood, taken at week 24, from a patient treated with tofacitinib. The source of this sequence is a human donor with alopecia areata. The CDR3 reads CASTTSGANTGELFF. Here is the DNA: TGTGCCAGTACCACTAGCGGCGCGAACACCGGGGAGCTGTTTTTT.